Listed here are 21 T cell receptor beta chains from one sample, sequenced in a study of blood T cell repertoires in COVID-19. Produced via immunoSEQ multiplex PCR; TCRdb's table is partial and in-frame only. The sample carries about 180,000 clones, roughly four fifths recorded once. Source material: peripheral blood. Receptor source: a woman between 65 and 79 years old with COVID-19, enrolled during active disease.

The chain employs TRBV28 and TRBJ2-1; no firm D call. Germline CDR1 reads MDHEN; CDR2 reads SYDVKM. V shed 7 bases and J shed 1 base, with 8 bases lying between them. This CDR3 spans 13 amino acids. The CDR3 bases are TGTGCCAGCATCACCGGGTCCTACAATGAGCAGTTCTTC. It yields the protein CASITGSYNEQFF.

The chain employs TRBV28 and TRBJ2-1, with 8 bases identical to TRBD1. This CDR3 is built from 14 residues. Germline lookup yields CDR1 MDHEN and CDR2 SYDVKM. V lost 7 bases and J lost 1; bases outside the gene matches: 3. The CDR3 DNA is TGTGCCAGCAAAACAGGGGGGTCCTACAATGAGCAGTTCTTC. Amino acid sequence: CASKTGGSYNEQFF.

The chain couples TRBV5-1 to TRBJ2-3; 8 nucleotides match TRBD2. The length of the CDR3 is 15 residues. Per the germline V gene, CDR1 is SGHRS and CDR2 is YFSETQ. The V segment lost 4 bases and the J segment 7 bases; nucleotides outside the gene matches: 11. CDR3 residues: CASSPGTRGGNTQYF. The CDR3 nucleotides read TGCGCCAGCAGCCCCGGGACTAGAGGGGGTAATACGCAGTATTTT.

The CDR3 sequence: CASSYQGVWTGELFF. DNA of the CDR3: TGTGCCAGCAGTTACCAGGGGGTTTGGACCGGGGAGCTGTTTTTT. This chain connects TRBV28 to TRBJ2-2, with 7 bases lining up with TRBD1. Germline V gives CDR1 MDHEN, CDR2 SYDVKM. V was pared by 4 bases and J by 5 bases, with 7 bases of the junction left unmatched. The CDR3 runs to 15 residues.

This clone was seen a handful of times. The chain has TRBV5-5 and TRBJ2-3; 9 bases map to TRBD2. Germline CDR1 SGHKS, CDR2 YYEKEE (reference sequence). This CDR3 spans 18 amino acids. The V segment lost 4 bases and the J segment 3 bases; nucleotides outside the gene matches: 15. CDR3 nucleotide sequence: TGTGCCAGCAGCACCTTTCCGGGACTAGCACTTAATACAGATACGCAGTATTTT. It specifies CASSTFPGLALNTDTQYF.

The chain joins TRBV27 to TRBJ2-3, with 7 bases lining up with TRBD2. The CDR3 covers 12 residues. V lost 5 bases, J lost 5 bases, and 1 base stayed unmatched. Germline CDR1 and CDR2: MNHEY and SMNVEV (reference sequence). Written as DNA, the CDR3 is TGTGCCAGCAGTATAGCGGGAGATACGCAGTATTTT. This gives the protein CASSIAGDTQYF.

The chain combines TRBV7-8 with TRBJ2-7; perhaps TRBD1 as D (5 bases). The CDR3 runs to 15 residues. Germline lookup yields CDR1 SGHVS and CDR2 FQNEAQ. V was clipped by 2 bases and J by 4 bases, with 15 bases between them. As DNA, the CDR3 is TGTGCCAGCAGCTTACCCCAGGGTGGGTTATACGAGCAGTACTTC. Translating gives CASSLPQGGLYEQYF.

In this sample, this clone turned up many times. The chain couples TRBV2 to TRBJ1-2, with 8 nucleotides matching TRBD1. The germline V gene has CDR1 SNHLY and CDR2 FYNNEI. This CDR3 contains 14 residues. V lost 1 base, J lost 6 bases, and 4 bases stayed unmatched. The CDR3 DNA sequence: TGTGCCAGCAGTGAAGTGGACAGGGTGAATGGCTACACCTTC. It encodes CASSEVDRVNGYTF.

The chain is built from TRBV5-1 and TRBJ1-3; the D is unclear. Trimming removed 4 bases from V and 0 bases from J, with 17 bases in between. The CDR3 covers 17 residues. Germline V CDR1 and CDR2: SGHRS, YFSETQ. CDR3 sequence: CASSPIAGGGSGNTIYF. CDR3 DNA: TGCGCCAGCAGCCCTATCGCGGGTGGAGGCTCTGGAAACACCATATATTTT.

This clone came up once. CDR3 coding DNA: TGTGCCAGCAGCCTAACTAGCGGGAGTGGTGAGACCCAGTACTTC. This translates into CASSLTSGSGETQYF. V and J are TRBV3-1 (or the pseudogene TRBV3-2) and TRBJ2-5, with TRBD2 identical over 11 bases. CDR3 length: 15 residues. The V gene end was trimmed by 4 bases and the J gene end by 5 bases; junction bases not matched to a gene: 6. In germline, CDR1 is LGHDT, CDR2 YNNKEL (reference sequence).

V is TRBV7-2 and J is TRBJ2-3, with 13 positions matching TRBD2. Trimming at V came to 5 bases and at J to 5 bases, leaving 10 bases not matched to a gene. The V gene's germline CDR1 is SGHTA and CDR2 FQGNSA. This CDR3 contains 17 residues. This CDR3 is CASSTRTSGSLGDTQYF. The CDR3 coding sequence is TGTGCCAGCAGCACCCGGACTAGCGGGAGTCTGGGAGATACGCAGTATTTT.

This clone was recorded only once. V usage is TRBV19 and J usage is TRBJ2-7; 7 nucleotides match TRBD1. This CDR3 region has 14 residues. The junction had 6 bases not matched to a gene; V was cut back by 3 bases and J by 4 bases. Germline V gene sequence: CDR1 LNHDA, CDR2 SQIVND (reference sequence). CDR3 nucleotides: TGTGCCAGTAGTATTGGGGGACAGCAATACGAGCAGTACTTC. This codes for CASSIGGQQYEQYF.

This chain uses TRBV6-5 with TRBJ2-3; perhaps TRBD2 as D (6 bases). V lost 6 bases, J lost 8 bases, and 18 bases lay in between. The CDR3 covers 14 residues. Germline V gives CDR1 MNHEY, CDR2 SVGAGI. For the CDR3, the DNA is TGTGCCAGCAGCCCCGGGGGTGGTACGGGTACGCAGTATTTT. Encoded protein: CASSPGGGTGTQYF.

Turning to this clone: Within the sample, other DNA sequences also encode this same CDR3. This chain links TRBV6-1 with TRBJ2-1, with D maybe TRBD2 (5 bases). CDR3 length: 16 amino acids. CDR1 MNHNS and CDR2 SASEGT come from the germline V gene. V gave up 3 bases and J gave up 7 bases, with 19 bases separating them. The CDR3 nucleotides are TGTGCCAGCAGTGAGGCGAACCAGCCGGGAAAAAATGAGCAGTTCTTC. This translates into CASSEANQPGKNEQFF.

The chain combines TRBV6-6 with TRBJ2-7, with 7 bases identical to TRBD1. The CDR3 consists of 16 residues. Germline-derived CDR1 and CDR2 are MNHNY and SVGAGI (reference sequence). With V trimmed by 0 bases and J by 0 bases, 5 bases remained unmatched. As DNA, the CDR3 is TGTGCCAGCAGTTACTCCGACAGGGCCAACTCCTACGAGCAGTACTTC. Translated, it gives CASSYSDRANSYEQYF.

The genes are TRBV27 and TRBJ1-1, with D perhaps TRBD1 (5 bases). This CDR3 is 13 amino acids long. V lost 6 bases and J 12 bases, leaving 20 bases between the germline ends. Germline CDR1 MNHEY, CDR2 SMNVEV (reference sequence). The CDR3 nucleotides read TGTGCCAGCAGCGGGGGGGGGTGGAGTCCGCCTTTCTTT. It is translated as CASSGGGWSPPFF.

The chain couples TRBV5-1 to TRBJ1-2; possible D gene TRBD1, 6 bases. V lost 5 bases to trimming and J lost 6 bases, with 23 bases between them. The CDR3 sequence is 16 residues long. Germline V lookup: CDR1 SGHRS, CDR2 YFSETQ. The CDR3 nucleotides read TGCGCCAGCAGTCGGAATCGGGAGGAGGGGGAAAATGGCTACACCTTC. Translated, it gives CASSRNREEGENGYTF.

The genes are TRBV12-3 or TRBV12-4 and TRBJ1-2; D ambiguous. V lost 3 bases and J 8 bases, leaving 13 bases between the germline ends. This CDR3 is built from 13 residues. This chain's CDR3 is CASSLEGSGGYTF. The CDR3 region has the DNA TGTGCCAGCAGTTTGGAGGGATCTGGGGGCTACACCTTC.

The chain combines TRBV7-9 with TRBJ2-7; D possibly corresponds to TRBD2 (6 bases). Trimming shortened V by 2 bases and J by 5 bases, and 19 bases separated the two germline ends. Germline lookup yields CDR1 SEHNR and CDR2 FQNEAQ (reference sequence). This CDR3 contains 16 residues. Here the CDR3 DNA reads TGTGCCAGCAGCTTAAGTCTCGGACTAAGTCGGAACGAGCAGTACTTC. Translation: CASSLSLGLSRNEQYF.

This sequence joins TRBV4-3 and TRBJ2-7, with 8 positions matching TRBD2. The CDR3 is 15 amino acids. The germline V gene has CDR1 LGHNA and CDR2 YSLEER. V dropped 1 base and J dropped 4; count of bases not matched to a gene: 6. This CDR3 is CASSQGGAGEYEQYF. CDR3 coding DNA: TGCGCCAGCAGCCAAGGTGGAGCGGGAGAATACGAGCAGTACTTC.

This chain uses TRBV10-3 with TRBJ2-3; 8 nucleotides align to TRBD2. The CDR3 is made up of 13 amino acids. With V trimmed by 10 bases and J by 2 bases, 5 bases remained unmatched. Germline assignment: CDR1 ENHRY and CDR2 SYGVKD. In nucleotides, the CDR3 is TGTGCCACCGCGGGACTAGACACAGATACGCAGTATTTT. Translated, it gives CATAGLDTDTQYF.